A selection of T cell receptor beta chains follows, all from one sample in a study of T cell changes during pregnancy in multiple sclerosis. Clones were read by immunoSEQ multiplex PCR, and TCRdb kept only the in-frame ones, dropping some. The sample lists over 45,000 clones, around nine tenths occurring once. This sample comprised peripheral blood, obtained in the first trimester of pregnancy. The source of these receptors is a female donor with multiple sclerosis, enrolled in a pregnancy study. CDR3s include the opening cysteine and the closing phenylalanine or tryptophan. D genes are given only for firm matches. Expanded clones get a size class; other rows say once, few or many, or leave the size out.

V gene: TRBV28
D gene: NA
J gene: TRBJ1-5
clone size: NA
CDR3 protein: CASSLLAGNQPQHF
CDR3 DNA: TGTGCCAGCAGTTTGCTGGCAGGGAATCAGCCCCAGCATTTT

V gene: TRBV6-5
D gene: NA
J gene: TRBJ2-5
clone size: NA
CDR3 protein: CASSYSTGDSQETQYF
CDR3 DNA: TGTGCCAGCAGTTACTCGACGGGGGACTCCCAAGAGACCCAGTACTTC

V gene: TRBV5-1
D gene: TRBD1
J gene: TRBJ1-2
clone size: NA
CDR3 protein: CASSFRSGQGKEGYTF
CDR3 DNA: TGCGCCAGCAGCTTCCGGTCGGGACAGGGGAAGGAAGGCTACACCTTC

V gene: TRBV4-1
D gene: TRBD1
J gene: TRBJ2-1
clone size: NA
CDR3 protein: CASSQRDDRGSYNEQFF
CDR3 DNA: TGCGCCAGCAGCCAACGAGACGACAGGGGGTCCTACAATGAGCAGTTCTTC

V gene: TRBV5-1
D gene: TRBD1
J gene: TRBJ2-7
clone size: NA
CDR3 protein: CASSVRGLEEQYF
CDR3 DNA: TGCGCCAGCAGCGTGAGGGGGCTCGAAGAGCAGTACTTC

V gene: TRBV11-3
D gene: NA
J gene: TRBJ2-2
clone size: once
CDR3 protein: CASSPRGTGELFF
CDR3 DNA: TGTGCCAGCAGCCCCCGGGGCACCGGGGAGCTGTTTTTT

V gene: TRBV10-1
D gene: NA
J gene: TRBJ2-3
clone size: NA
CDR3 protein: CASSEGGRVEDTQYF
CDR3 DNA: TGCGCCAGCAGTGAGGGGGGCAGGGTTGAGGATACGCAGTATTTT

V gene: TRBV4-3
D gene: NA
J gene: TRBJ2-7
clone size: NA
CDR3 protein: CASSRDERSEQYF
CDR3 DNA: TGCGCCAGCAGCCGCGACGAGAGGTCCGAGCAGTACTTC

V gene: TRBV6-5
D gene: TRBD1
J gene: TRBJ1-5
clone size: NA
CDR3 protein: CASSSDRVYSNQPQHF
CDR3 DNA: TGTGCCAGCAGTTCCGACAGGGTTTATAGCAATCAGCCCCAGCATTTT

V gene: TRBV7-7
D gene: NA
J gene: TRBJ2-2
clone size: NA
CDR3 protein: CASSLGGPTNTGELFF
CDR3 DNA: TGTGCTAGCAGCCTAGGAGGGCCGACGAACACCGGGGAGCTGTTTTTT

V gene: TRBV18
D gene: NA
J gene: TRBJ1-2
clone size: once
CDR3 protein: CASSPAQGGYTF
CDR3 DNA: TGTGCCAGCTCACCTGCCCAGGGTGGCTACACCTTC

V gene: TRBV5-1
D gene: NA
J gene: TRBJ1-2
clone size: NA
CDR3 protein: CASSAPTDGYTF
CDR3 DNA: TGCGCCAGCAGCGCCCCTACGGATGGCTACACCTTC

V gene: TRBV5-6
D gene: TRBD2
J gene: TRBJ2-3
clone size: NA
CDR3 protein: CASSLKLATSTDTQYF
CDR3 DNA: TGTGCCAGCAGCTTGAAACTAGCGACTAGCACAGATACGCAGTATTTT

V gene: TRBV4-3
D gene: NA
J gene: TRBJ1-6
clone size: NA
CDR3 protein: CASSQDPGYSPLHF
CDR3 DNA: TGCGCCAGCAGCCAAGATCCAGGGTATTCACCCCTCCACTTT

V gene: TRBV6-5
D gene: NA
J gene: TRBJ2-7
clone size: NA
CDR3 protein: CASSCPGAHEQYF
CDR3 DNA: TGTGCCAGCAGTTGCCCGGGAGCGCACGAGCAGTACTTC

V gene: TRBV6-6
D gene: NA
J gene: TRBJ2-7
clone size: NA
CDR3 protein: CASSYSKALVYEQYF
CDR3 DNA: TGTGCCAGCAGTTACTCGAAAGCGCTTGTCTACGAGCAGTACTTC

V gene: TRBV30
D gene: TRBD1
J gene: TRBJ2-6
clone size: NA
CDR3 protein: CAWRDRGPPGANVLTF
CDR3 DNA: TGTGCCTGGAGGGACAGGGGGCCCCCTGGGGCCAACGTCCTGACTTTC

V gene: TRBV5-1
D gene: NA
J gene: TRBJ1-2
clone size: NA
CDR3 protein: CASSPTTNYGYTF
CDR3 DNA: TGCGCCAGCAGCCCCACAACTAACTATGGCTACACCTTC

V gene: TRBV5-1
D gene: TRBD2
J gene: TRBJ2-7
clone size: NA
CDR3 protein: CASSRETSGTYEQYF
CDR3 DNA: TGCGCCAGCAGCCGGGAGACTAGCGGGACCTACGAGCAGTACTTC

V gene: TRBV21-1
D gene: NA
J gene: TRBJ2-7
clone size: NA
CDR3 protein: CASSKIGGEQYF
CDR3 DNA: TGTGCCAGCAGCAAGATAGGGGGCGAGCAGTACTTC

V gene: TRBV9
D gene: TRBD2
J gene: TRBJ2-7
clone size: NA
CDR3 protein: CASSVDPGTSGGKRGSEQYF
CDR3 DNA: TGTGCCAGCAGCGTAGACCCCGGGACTAGCGGGGGAAAGCGGGGCTCCGAGCAGTACTTC

V gene: TRBV27
D gene: TRBD2
J gene: TRBJ2-4
clone size: once
CDR3 protein: CASSLSVPIRGENIQYF
CDR3 DNA: TGTGCCAGCAGTTTATCGGTTCCCATACGGGGGGAAAACATTCAGTACTTC

V gene: TRBV6-4
D gene: NA
J gene: TRBJ2-3
clone size: NA
CDR3 protein: CASSAGDPGTDTQYF
CDR3 DNA: TGTGCCAGCAGTGCGGGGGATCCGGGCACAGATACGCAGTATTTT

V gene: TRBV5-1
D gene: NA
J gene: TRBJ1-1
clone size: NA
CDR3 protein: CASSSADSTEAFF
CDR3 DNA: TGCGCCAGCAGCTCTGCAGACAGCACTGAAGCTTTCTTT

V gene: TRBV10-2
D gene: NA
J gene: TRBJ1-2
clone size: NA
CDR3 protein: CASGGSRGGANYGYTF
CDR3 DNA: TGCGCCAGCGGAGGAAGTAGGGGGGGAGCTAACTATGGCTACACCTTC

V gene: TRBV5-1
D gene: NA
J gene: TRBJ1-1
clone size: NA
CDR3 protein: CASSSQSHRGTEAFF
CDR3 DNA: TGCGCCAGCAGCTCCCAGAGTCACAGAGGGACTGAAGCTTTCTTT

V gene: TRBV7-9
D gene: NA
J gene: TRBJ1-1
clone size: NA
CDR3 protein: CASSLSLSGNTEAFF
CDR3 DNA: TGTGCCAGCAGCTTAAGTCTTTCGGGGAACACTGAAGCTTTCTTT

V gene: TRBV11-3
D gene: NA
J gene: TRBJ1-2
clone size: NA
CDR3 protein: CASSSTPTRGRVGYTF
CDR3 DNA: TGTGCCAGCAGCTCTACCCCTACGCGGGGGCGTGTTGGCTACACCTTC

V gene: TRBV2
D gene: NA
J gene: TRBJ1-6
clone size: NA
CDR3 protein: CASSGGEFSPLHF
CDR3 DNA: TGTGCCAGCAGTGGGGGGGAGTTTTCACCCCTCCACTTT

V gene: TRBV6-6
D gene: NA
J gene: TRBJ1-1
clone size: NA
CDR3 protein: CASTPRLPTISAEAFF
CDR3 DNA: TGTGCCAGCACTCCTCGCCTACCCACGATCTCCGCTGAAGCTTTCTTT

V gene: TRBV30
D gene: NA
J gene: TRBJ1-2
clone size: NA
CDR3 protein: CASKQRPGGYTF
CDR3 DNA: TGTGCCTCGAAACAGCGGCCCGGGGGCTACACCTTC

V gene: TRBV6-6
D gene: NA
J gene: TRBJ1-1
clone size: NA
CDR3 protein: CASGPYTEAFF
CDR3 DNA: TGTGCCAGCGGGCCCTACACTGAAGCTTTCTTT

V gene: TRBV9
D gene: NA
J gene: TRBJ2-1
clone size: NA
CDR3 protein: CASSVRDSYNEQFF
CDR3 DNA: TGTGCCAGCAGCGTCCGGGACTCTTACAATGAGCAGTTCTTC

V gene: TRBV5-1
D gene: TRBD2
J gene: TRBJ2-5
clone size: once
CDR3 protein: CASSPPASGGQETQYF
CDR3 DNA: TGCGCCAGCAGCCCTCCGGCTAGCGGGGGTCAAGAGACCCAGTACTTC

V gene: TRBV2
D gene: NA
J gene: TRBJ1-2
clone size: NA
CDR3 protein: CASRLRQAQFYGYTF
CDR3 DNA: TGTGCCAGCAGACTAAGACAGGCCCAATTCTATGGCTACACCTTC

V gene: TRBV7-9
D gene: TRBD1
J gene: TRBJ1-2
clone size: once
CDR3 protein: CASSFSRRQGGRGYTF
CDR3 DNA: TGTGCCAGCAGCTTTAGTCGTCGGCAGGGGGGACGTGGCTACACCTTC

V gene: TRBV18
D gene: NA
J gene: TRBJ2-7
clone size: once
CDR3 protein: CASSPAGILYEQYF
CDR3 DNA: TGTGCCAGCTCACCAGCGGGGATACTTTACGAGCAGTACTTC

V gene: TRBV7-3
D gene: NA
J gene: TRBJ1-1
clone size: NA
CDR3 protein: CASRTGQNTEAFF
CDR3 DNA: TGTGCCAGCAGGACGGGACAGAACACTGAAGCTTTCTTT

V gene: TRBV5-4
D gene: TRBD2
J gene: TRBJ2-1
clone size: NA
CDR3 protein: CASSSLAGGLNEQFF
CDR3 DNA: TGTGCCAGCAGCTCTCTAGCGGGGGGGCTCAATGAGCAGTTCTTC

V gene: TRBV7-3
D gene: TRBD1
J gene: TRBJ1-1
clone size: NA
CDR3 protein: CASSGQGNTEAFF
CDR3 DNA: TGTGCCAGCAGCGGACAGGGGAACACTGAAGCTTTCTTT

V gene: TRBV7-2
D gene: NA
J gene: TRBJ1-1
clone size: NA
CDR3 protein: CASSFSTQVEAFF
CDR3 DNA: TGTGCCAGCAGCTTTTCAACTCAGGTTGAAGCTTTCTTT

V gene: TRBV18
D gene: TRBD1
J gene: TRBJ1-2
clone size: NA
CDR3 protein: CASSTPGQLPYGYTF
CDR3 DNA: TGTGCCAGCTCAACCCCGGGACAGCTACCCTATGGCTACACCTTC

V gene: TRBV4-2
D gene: TRBD2
J gene: TRBJ2-1
clone size: NA
CDR3 protein: CASSQGTSGGANEQFF
CDR3 DNA: TGTGCCAGCAGCCAAGGGACTAGCGGGGGGGCCAATGAGCAGTTCTTC

V gene: TRBV5-1
D gene: TRBD1
J gene: TRBJ1-1
clone size: NA
CDR3 protein: CASTNLRGSGTEAFF
CDR3 DNA: TGCGCCAGCACCAACCTCAGGGGGTCGGGCACTGAAGCTTTCTTT

V gene: TRBV7-8
D gene: TRBD1
J gene: TRBJ1-2
clone size: NA
CDR3 protein: CASSFRDREGYGYTF
CDR3 DNA: TGTGCCAGCAGCTTCCGGGACAGGGAAGGCTATGGCTACACCTTC

V gene: TRBV11-1
D gene: TRBD2
J gene: TRBJ2-3
clone size: once
CDR3 protein: CASSSGLEVTQYF
CDR3 DNA: TGTGCCAGCAGCTCCGGACTAGAAGTTACGCAGTATTTT

V gene: TRBV15
D gene: NA
J gene: TRBJ2-5
clone size: NA
CDR3 protein: CATSRVETAQETQYF
CDR3 DNA: TGTGCCACCAGCAGAGTAGAGACAGCCCAAGAGACCCAGTACTTC

V gene: TRBV2
D gene: NA
J gene: TRBJ2-1
clone size: NA
CDR3 protein: CASSHYNEQFF
CDR3 DNA: TGTGCCAGCAGTCATTACAATGAGCAGTTCTTC

V gene: TRBV27
D gene: TRBD2
J gene: TRBJ2-3
clone size: NA
CDR3 protein: CASRGFWSGGTDTQYF
CDR3 DNA: TGTGCCAGCAGGGGTTTTTGGAGCGGGGGTACAGATACGCAGTATTTT

V gene: TRBV7-6
D gene: NA
J gene: TRBJ2-7
clone size: NA
CDR3 protein: CASSLAPDPTAVYEQYF
CDR3 DNA: TGTGCCAGCAGCTTGGCCCCTGACCCGACAGCTGTCTACGAGCAGTACTTC

V gene: TRBV7-3
D gene: TRBD1
J gene: TRBJ2-3
clone size: NA
CDR3 protein: CASSRSGQATDTQYF
CDR3 DNA: TGTGCCAGCAGCCGTTCAGGACAGGCCACAGATACGCAGTATTTT

V gene: TRBV4-1
D gene: TRBD2
J gene: TRBJ2-1
clone size: NA
CDR3 protein: CASSPTGLAGGLSYNEQFF
CDR3 DNA: TGCGCCAGCAGCCCGACGGGACTAGCGGGGGGGCTGTCCTACAATGAGCAGTTCTTC

V gene: TRBV29-1
D gene: NA
J gene: TRBJ1-5
clone size: NA
CDR3 protein: CSVVVRGNQPQHF
CDR3 DNA: TGCAGCGTTGTTGTAAGGGGGAATCAGCCCCAGCATTTT

V gene: TRBV7-7
D gene: NA
J gene: TRBJ2-3
clone size: NA
CDR3 protein: CASSKGGGFTDTQYF
CDR3 DNA: TGTGCTAGCAGCAAGGGGGGGGGTTTCACAGATACGCAGTATTTT

V gene: TRBV10-2
D gene: NA
J gene: TRBJ1-6
clone size: NA
CDR3 protein: CASSDLQGGLSPLHF
CDR3 DNA: TGCGCCAGCAGTGATCTCCAGGGAGGCCTTTCACCCCTCCACTTT